These T cell receptor beta chains were read from a single sample in a study of shared clonotypes between healthy human individuals. Only in-frame clones appear in the TCRdb table, and some are missing; sequencing was by immunoSEQ multiplex PCR. The sample includes about 2.4 million clones, more than 85% of them seen just once. The sequenced sample was naive CD4+ T cells from PBMCs. The receptors shown here come from a young man in good health. Some clones in this sample may be carry-over from other donors' samples. Both conserved end residues are part of each CDR3.

CDR3aa: CASSQDKLGQSFSGNTIYF
j_gene: TRBJ1-3
v_gene: TRBV4-1

CDR3aa: CASSIGGANYQPQHF
j_gene: TRBJ1-5
v_gene: TRBV19

CDR3aa: CATSKQGATEAFF
j_gene: TRBJ1-1
v_gene: TRBV15

CDR3aa: CATSGAAGTDTQYF
j_gene: TRBJ2-3
v_gene: TRBV6-6

CDR3aa: CATSRDGGRYEQYF
j_gene: TRBJ2-7
v_gene: TRBV15

CDR3aa: CASSFWLAGDYNEQFF
j_gene: TRBJ2-1
v_gene: TRBV7-2

CDR3aa: CASSFDRVDDTQYF
j_gene: TRBJ2-3
v_gene: TRBV5-8

CDR3aa: CASSPWDTQYF
j_gene: TRBJ2-5
v_gene: TRBV27

CDR3aa: CASSRTQMTGGVTYTF
j_gene: TRBJ1-2
v_gene: TRBV11-3

CDR3aa: CASSTRADEQFF
j_gene: TRBJ2-1
v_gene: TRBV4-1